The entry below gives a single T cell receptor (beta chain) sequence along with its context. No antigen is known for it. V was shortened by 5 bases and J by 4 bases, with 6 bases between the two germline ends. The CDR3 is 12 residues long. Germline lookup yields CDR1 SEHNR and CDR2 FQNEAQ (reference sequence). The sample belongs to a study of T-cell memory formation after mild COVID-19. As for the study in general: Largely, TCR clusters stayed within a single donor. Notes on the study in general: Clones shrinking between day 15 and 85 showed a balanced CD4/CD8 split, and those that grew later tilted toward CD4+.

UMIs and sample barcodes were carried by the TCR alpha and TCR beta cDNA libraries that 5'RACE produced using constant-segment primers. Via MiXCR, TCRdb re-called the 5' RACE reads, giving one row per CDR3 protein. The sample holds roughly 190,000 distinct CDR3 sequences, about a sixth seen once. The gene calls are TRBV7-9 and TRBJ1-5; unclear D gene. This sequence originates from an adult woman who had mild COVID-19 (a few samples of this study predate the infection). Cell type and time point are not known. The sequencing sample was made of PBMCs or a T cell subset sorted from them (not recorded which). The CDR3 loop is CASSMVNQPQHF. The CDR3 DNA sequence: TGTGCCAGCAGCATGGTAAATCAGCCCCAGCATTTT.